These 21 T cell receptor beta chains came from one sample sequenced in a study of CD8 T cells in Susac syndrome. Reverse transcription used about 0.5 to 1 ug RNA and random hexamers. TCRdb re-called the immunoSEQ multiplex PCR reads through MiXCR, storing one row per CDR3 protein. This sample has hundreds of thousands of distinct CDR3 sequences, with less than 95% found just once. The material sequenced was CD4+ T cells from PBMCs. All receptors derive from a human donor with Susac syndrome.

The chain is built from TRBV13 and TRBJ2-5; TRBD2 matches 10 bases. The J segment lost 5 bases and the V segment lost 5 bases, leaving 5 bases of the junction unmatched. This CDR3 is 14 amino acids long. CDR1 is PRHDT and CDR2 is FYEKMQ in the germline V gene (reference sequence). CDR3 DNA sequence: TGTGCCAGCAGCGAACTAGCGGGGTCGGAGACCCAGTACTTC. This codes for CASSELAGSETQYF.

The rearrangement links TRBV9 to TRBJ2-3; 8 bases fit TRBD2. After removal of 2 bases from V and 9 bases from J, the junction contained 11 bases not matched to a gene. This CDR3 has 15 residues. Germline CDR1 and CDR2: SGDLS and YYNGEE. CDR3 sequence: CASSVDSGAHSTQYF. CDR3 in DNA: TGTGCCAGCAGCGTGGATAGCGGGGCACACTCGACGCAGTATTTT.

As DNA, the CDR3 is TGTGCCAGCGGAAGGGGTGGGCTGTCCTATGGCTACACCTTC. Protein: CASGRGGLSYGYTF. This rearrangement joins TRBV6-5 to TRBJ1-2; D is possibly TRBD1 (5 bases). CDR3 length equals 14 residues. The V and J ends lost 8 bases and 4 bases respectively, with 17 bases between them. CDR1 MNHEY and CDR2 SVGAGI come from the germline V gene.

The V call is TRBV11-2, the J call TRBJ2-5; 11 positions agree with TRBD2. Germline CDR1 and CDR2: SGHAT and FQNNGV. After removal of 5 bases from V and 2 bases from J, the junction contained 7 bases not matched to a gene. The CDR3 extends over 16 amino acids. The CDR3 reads CASSPRTSGLQETQYF. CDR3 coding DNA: TGTGCCAGCAGCCCCCGGACTAGCGGGCTACAAGAGACCCAGTACTTC. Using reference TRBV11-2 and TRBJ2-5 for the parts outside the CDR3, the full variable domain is EAGVAQSPRYKIIEKRQSVAFWCNPISGHATLYWYQQILGQGPKLLIQFQNNGVVDDSQLPKDRFSAERLKGVDSTLKIQPAKLEDSAVYLCASSPRTSGLQETQYFGPGTRLLVL.

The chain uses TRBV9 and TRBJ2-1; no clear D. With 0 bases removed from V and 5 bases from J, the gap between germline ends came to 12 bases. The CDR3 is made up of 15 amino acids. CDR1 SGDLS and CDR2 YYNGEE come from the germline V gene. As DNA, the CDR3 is TGTGCCAGCAGCGTAGCTGTAGGTTCCCACAATGAGCAGTTCTTC. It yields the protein CASSVAVGSHNEQFF.

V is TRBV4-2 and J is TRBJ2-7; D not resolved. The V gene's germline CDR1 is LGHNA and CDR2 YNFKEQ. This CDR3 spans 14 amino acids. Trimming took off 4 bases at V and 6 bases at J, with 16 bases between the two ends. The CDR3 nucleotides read TGTGCCAGCAGCCCCGACCGGTGGGTCAGCGAGCAGTACTTC. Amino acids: CASSPDRWVSEQYF.

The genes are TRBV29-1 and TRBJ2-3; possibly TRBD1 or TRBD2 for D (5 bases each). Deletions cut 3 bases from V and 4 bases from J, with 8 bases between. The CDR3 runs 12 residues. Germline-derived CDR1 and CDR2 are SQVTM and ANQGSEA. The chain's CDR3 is CSVEVGADTQYF. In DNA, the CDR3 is TGCAGCGTTGAGGTGGGGGCAGATACGCAGTATTTT.

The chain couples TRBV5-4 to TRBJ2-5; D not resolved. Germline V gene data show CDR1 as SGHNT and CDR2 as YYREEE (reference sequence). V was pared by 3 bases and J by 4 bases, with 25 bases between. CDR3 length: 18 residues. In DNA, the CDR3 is TGTGCCAGCAGCTCCGATCCAGTTACAGATATCCGAGTAGAGACCCAGTACTTC. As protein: CASSSDPVTDIRVETQYF. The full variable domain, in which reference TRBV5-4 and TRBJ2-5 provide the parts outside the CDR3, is ETGVTQSPTHLIKTRGQQVTLRCSSQSGHNTVSWYQQALGQGPQFIFQYYREEENGRGNFPPRFSGLQFPNYSSELNVNALELDDSALYLCASSSDPVTDIRVETQYFGPGTRLLVL.

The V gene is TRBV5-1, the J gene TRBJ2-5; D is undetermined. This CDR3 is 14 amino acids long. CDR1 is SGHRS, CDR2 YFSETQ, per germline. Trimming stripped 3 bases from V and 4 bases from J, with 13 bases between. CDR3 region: CASSSSKLRETQYF. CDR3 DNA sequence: TGCGCCAGCAGCTCCAGTAAGTTGAGAGAGACCCAGTACTTC.

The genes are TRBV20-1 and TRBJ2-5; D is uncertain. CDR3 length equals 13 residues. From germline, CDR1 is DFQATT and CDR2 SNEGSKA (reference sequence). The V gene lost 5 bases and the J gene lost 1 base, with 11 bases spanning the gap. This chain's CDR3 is CSAVYRTQETQYF. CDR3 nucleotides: TGCAGTGCTGTATACCGGACCCAAGAGACCCAGTACTTC.

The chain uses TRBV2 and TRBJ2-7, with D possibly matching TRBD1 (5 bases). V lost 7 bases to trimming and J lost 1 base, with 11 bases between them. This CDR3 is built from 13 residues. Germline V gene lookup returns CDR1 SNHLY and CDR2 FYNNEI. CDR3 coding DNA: TGTGCCAGCAATAAGGACATATCCTACGAGCAGTACTTC. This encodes CASNKDISYEQYF.

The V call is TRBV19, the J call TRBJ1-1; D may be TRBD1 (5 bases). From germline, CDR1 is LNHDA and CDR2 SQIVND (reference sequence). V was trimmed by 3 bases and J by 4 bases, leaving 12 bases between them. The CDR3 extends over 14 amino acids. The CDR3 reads CASSMGRRATEAFF. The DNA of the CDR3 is TGTGCCAGTAGTATGGGCCGCAGGGCCACTGAAGCTTTCTTT. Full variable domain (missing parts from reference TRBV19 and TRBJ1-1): DGGITQSPKYLFRKEGQNVTLSCEQNLNHDAMYWYRQDPGQGLRLIYYSQIVNDFQKGDIAEGYSVSREKKESFPLTVTSAQKNPTAFYLCASSMGRRATEAFFGQGTRLTVV.

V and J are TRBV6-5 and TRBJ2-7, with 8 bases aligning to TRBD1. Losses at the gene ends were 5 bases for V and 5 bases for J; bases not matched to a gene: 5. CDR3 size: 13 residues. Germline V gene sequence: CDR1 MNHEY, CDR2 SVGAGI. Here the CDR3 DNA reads TGTGCCAGCAGTAGACTGACAGGGGACGAGCAGTACTTC. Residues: CASSRLTGDEQYF.

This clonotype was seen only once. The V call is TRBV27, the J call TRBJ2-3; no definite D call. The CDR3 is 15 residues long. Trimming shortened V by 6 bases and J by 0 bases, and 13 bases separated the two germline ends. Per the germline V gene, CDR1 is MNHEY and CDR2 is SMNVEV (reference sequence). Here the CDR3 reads CASSFVTASTDTQYF. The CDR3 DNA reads TGTGCCAGCAGCTTCGTGACGGCTAGCACAGATACGCAGTATTTT.

This chain's CDR3 is CRPKGWRGRETQYF. CDR3 DNA sequence: TGCAGGCCCAAGGGATGGAGGGGGCGCGAGACCCAGTACTTC. V is TRBV20-1 and J is TRBJ2-5; a possible D gene is TRBD1 (7 bases). CDR1 DFQATT and CDR2 SNEGSKA come from the germline V gene (reference sequence). This CDR3 has 14 residues.

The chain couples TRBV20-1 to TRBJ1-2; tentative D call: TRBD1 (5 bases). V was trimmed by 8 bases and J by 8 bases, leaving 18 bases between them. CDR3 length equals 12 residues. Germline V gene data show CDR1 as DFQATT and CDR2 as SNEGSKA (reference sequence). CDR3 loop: CSHGTDSMGYTF. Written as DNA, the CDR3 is TGCAGTCACGGGACCGACTCCATGGGCTACACCTTC.

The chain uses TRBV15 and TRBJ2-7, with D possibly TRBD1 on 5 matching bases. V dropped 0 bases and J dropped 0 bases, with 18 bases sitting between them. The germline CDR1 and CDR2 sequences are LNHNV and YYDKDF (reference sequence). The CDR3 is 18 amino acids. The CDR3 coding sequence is TGTGCCACCAGCAGAGATAAGAGTGGGGCAGCCTCCTCCTACGAGCAGTACTTC. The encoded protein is CATSRDKSGAASSYEQYF.

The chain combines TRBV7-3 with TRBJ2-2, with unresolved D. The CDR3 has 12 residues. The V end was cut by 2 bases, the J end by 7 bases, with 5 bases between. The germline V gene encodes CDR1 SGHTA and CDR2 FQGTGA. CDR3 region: CASSLSDGELFF. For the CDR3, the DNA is TGTGCCAGCAGCTTATCGGACGGGGAGCTGTTTTTT.

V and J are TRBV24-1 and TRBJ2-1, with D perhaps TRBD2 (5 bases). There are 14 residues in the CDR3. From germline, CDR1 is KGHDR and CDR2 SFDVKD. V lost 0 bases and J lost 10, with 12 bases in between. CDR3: CATSDLTSSGEQFF. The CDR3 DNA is TGTGCCACCAGTGATTTGACCTCCTCGGGGGAGCAGTTCTTC.

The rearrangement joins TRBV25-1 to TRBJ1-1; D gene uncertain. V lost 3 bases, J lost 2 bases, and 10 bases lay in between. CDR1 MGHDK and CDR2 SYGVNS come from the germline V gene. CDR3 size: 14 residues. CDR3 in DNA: TGTGCCAGCAGTGACTTAGAGGGAAACACTGAAGCTTTCTTT. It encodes CASSDLEGNTEAFF.

DNA of the CDR3: TGTGCCAGCAGCTTAGACTCAATCACAGATACGCAGTATTTT. The encoded protein is CASSLDSITDTQYF. The V and J genes are TRBV7-2 and TRBJ2-3; D is unclear. Trimming removed 1 base at V and 2 bases at J, with 7 bases between. The CDR3 runs to 14 residues. CDR1 is SGHTA and CDR2 is FQGNSA in the germline V gene.